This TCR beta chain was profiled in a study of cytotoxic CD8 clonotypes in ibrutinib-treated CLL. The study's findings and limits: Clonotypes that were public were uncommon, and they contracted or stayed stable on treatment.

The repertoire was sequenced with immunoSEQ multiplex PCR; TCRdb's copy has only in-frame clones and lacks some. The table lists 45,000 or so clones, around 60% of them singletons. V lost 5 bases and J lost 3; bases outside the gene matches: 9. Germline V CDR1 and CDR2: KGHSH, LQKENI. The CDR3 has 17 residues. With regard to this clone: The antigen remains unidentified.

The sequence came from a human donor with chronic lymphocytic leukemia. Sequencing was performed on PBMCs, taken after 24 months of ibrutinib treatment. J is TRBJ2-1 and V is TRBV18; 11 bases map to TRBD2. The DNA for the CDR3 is TGTGCCAGCTCAAAAGGGACTAGCGGTGGGGGCTACAATGAGCAGTTCTTC. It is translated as CASSKGTSGGGYNEQFF. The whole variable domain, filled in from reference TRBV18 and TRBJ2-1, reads NAGVMQNPRHLVRRRGQEARLRCSPMKGHSHVYWYRQLPEEGLKFMVYLQKENIIDESGMPKERFSAEFPKEGPSILRIQQVVRGDSAAYFCASSKGTSGGGYNEQFFGPGTRLTVL.